The source of this T cell receptor (beta chain) is a study of CD8 T cells in Susac syndrome. The CDR3 consists of 15 residues. The V and J ends lost 1 base and 0 bases respectively, with 10 bases between them. CDR1 is LNHNV, CDR2 YYDKDF, per germline (reference sequence). Sequencing of TCR beta was performed on blood CD8+ T cells and on blood CD4+ T cells. The healthy controls were matched to patients by age and sex. The authors negatively isolated CD8+ and CD4+ T cells and FACS-enriched TEMRA cells. An amount of RNA that ranged from roughly 0.5 to 1 ug was reverse transcribed with random hexamers. Amplification of the TCR beta CDR3 was carried out by immunoSEQ multiplex PCR, which spanned a total of 54 Vbeta and 13 Jbeta segments. MiXCR was run by TCRdb on the immunoSEQ multiplex PCR reads, yielding one entry per CDR3 protein. The data show about 110,000 distinct CDR3 sequences, roughly 95% seen once.

Sequencing input: CD4+ T cells from PBMCs. The sequence was collected from a human donor in good health. This chain uses TRBV15 with TRBJ2-7; D is ambiguous. CDR3 loop: CATSRGIGGSYEQYF. The CDR3 bases are TGTGCCACCAGCAGAGGAATTGGCGGCTCCTACGAGCAGTACTTC.